This T cell receptor beta chain was observed in a study of preoperative IRX-2 immunotherapy in early breast cancer. Treatment noted: preoperative locoregional IRX-2 cytokine immunotherapy. Patients received preoperative, locoregional IRX-2 cytokine immunotherapy in a phase Ib study. V was shortened by 6 bases and J by 6 bases, with 15 bases between the two germline ends. Germline V gene data show CDR1 as MDHEN and CDR2 as SYDVKM. The CDR3 covers 14 residues. Profiled with immunoSEQ multiplex PCR; TCRdb holds only in-frame clones, not every one. The table includes more than 20,000 clones, 78% detected once.

This receptor was taken from a human donor with breast cancer. The V call is TRBV28, the J call TRBJ2-1; D may be TRBD1 or TRBD2 (5 bases each). Here the sequenced sample was lymph node tissue, taken before IRX-2 immunotherapy. DNA for the CDR3: TGTGCCAGCAGATCTAGCAAAAGGGGCAATGAGCAGTTCTTC. Amino acids: CASRSSKRGNEQFF.